A selection of T cell receptor beta chains follows, all from one sample in a study of a mutant IDH1 vaccine in newly diagnosed glioma. Clones were read by immunoSEQ multiplex PCR, and TCRdb kept only the in-frame ones, dropping some. The sample contains some 70,000 clones, approximately 85% of which appear only once. The source material was PBMCs, sampled from a glioma patient treated with radiotherapy, temozolomide or both. The receptor set was obtained from a man aged 50-60 years with glioma. Each CDR3 is given with its conserved first and last residue. D genes are given only for firm matches. The size field is filled for only some rows; it gives once, few, many or a size class.

V gene: TRBV10-1
D gene: NA
clone size: once
J gene: TRBJ1-3
CDR3 protein: CASSAGSSGNTIYF
CDR3 DNA: TGCGCCAGCAGTGCAGGCAGCTCTGGAAACACCATATATTTT

V gene: TRBV5-6
D gene: NA
clone size: NA
J gene: TRBJ1-2
CDR3 protein: CASSSGLLFDGYTF
CDR3 DNA: TGTGCCAGCAGCTCAGGACTGCTATTTGATGGCTACACCTTC

V gene: TRBV2
D gene: TRBD2
clone size: NA
J gene: TRBJ2-7
CDR3 protein: CASSVGGIEQYF
CDR3 DNA: TGTGCCAGCAGTGTGGGGGGGATCGAGCAGTACTTC

V gene: TRBV5-1
D gene: NA
clone size: few
J gene: TRBJ1-1
CDR3 protein: CASRAGEWNTEAFF
CDR3 DNA: TGCGCCAGCAGGGCAGGGGAATGGAACACTGAAGCTTTCTTT

V gene: TRBV4-2
D gene: TRBD1
clone size: NA
J gene: TRBJ2-1
CDR3 protein: CAVRGQRDNEQFF
CDR3 DNA: TGTGCCGTCAGGGGACAGCGAGACAATGAGCAGTTCTTC

V gene: TRBV6-6
D gene: NA
clone size: NA
J gene: TRBJ1-6
CDR3 protein: CASSYVVLSNSPLHF
CDR3 DNA: TGTGCCAGCAGTTATGTAGTACTAAGTAATTCACCCCTCCACTTT

V gene: TRBV7-9
D gene: NA
clone size: NA
J gene: TRBJ1-4
CDR3 protein: CASRRGVNEKLFF
CDR3 DNA: TGTGCCAGCAGGAGAGGAGTTAATGAAAAACTGTTTTTT

V gene: TRBV9
D gene: NA
clone size: NA
J gene: TRBJ1-2
CDR3 protein: CASSGAPGYTF
CDR3 DNA: TGTGCCAGCAGCGGAGCACCGGGCTACACCTTC

V gene: TRBV9
D gene: NA
clone size: once
J gene: TRBJ2-2
CDR3 protein: CASSVGRAANTGELFF
CDR3 DNA: TGTGCCAGCAGCGTAGGTCGGGCCGCGAACACCGGGGAGCTGTTTTTT

V gene: TRBV7-2
D gene: NA
clone size: NA
J gene: TRBJ2-3
CDR3 protein: CASSPGSGTDTQYF
CDR3 DNA: TGTGCCAGCAGCCCCGGTAGCGGCACAGATACGCAGTATTTT

V gene: TRBV6-1
D gene: NA
clone size: NA
J gene: TRBJ1-5
CDR3 protein: CASSTGTVFMTQHF
CDR3 DNA: TGTGCCAGCAGCACCGGGACCGTATTCATGACCCAGCATTTT

V gene: TRBV10-3
D gene: NA
clone size: NA
J gene: TRBJ2-6
CDR3 protein: CAISVGGGANVLTF
CDR3 DNA: TGTGCCATCAGTGTGGGAGGTGGGGCCAACGTCCTGACTTTC

V gene: TRBV19
D gene: NA
clone size: NA
J gene: TRBJ1-2
CDR3 protein: CASSIGTVFYGYTF
CDR3 DNA: TGTGCCAGTAGTATAGGGACAGTTTTCTATGGCTACACCTTC

V gene: TRBV21-1
D gene: NA
clone size: NA
J gene: TRBJ2-7
CDR3 protein: CASKPGTGVLKFSEQYF
CDR3 DNA: TGTGCCAGCAAACCCGGGACAGGGGTGCTTAAATTTAGCGAGCAGTACTTC

V gene: TRBV7-7
D gene: TRBD2
clone size: NA
J gene: TRBJ2-1
CDR3 protein: CASSAGLSGAYNEQFF
CDR3 DNA: TGTGCTAGCAGCGCGGGACTTAGCGGGGCCTACAATGAGCAGTTCTTC

V gene: TRBV29-1
D gene: TRBD2
clone size: NA
J gene: TRBJ2-3
CDR3 protein: CSVEGSSGAKGDTQYF
CDR3 DNA: TGCAGCGTTGAAGGGTCTAGCGGGGCCAAGGGAGATACGCAGTATTTT

V gene: TRBV29-1
D gene: NA
clone size: once
J gene: TRBJ2-6
CDR3 protein: CSGISGANVLTF
CDR3 DNA: TGCAGCGGTATCTCTGGGGCCAACGTCCTGACTTTC

V gene: TRBV2
D gene: NA
clone size: NA
J gene: TRBJ2-2
CDR3 protein: CASSPNTGELFF
CDR3 DNA: TGTGCCAGCTCACCGAACACCGGGGAGCTGTTTTTT

V gene: TRBV19
D gene: NA
clone size: NA
J gene: TRBJ1-2
CDR3 protein: CASVGGGRNGYTF
CDR3 DNA: TGTGCCAGTGTAGGAGGGGGAAGAAATGGCTACACCTTC

V gene: TRBV5-6
D gene: TRBD1
clone size: NA
J gene: TRBJ2-7
CDR3 protein: CASSYRDRTGEQYF
CDR3 DNA: TGTGCCAGCAGCTACCGGGACAGGACGGGCGAGCAGTACTTC

V gene: TRBV15
D gene: TRBD2
clone size: NA
J gene: TRBJ2-5
CDR3 protein: CATSRGGLAGLQETQYF
CDR3 DNA: TGTGCCACCAGCAGAGGGGGACTAGCGGGGCTCCAAGAGACCCAGTACTTC

V gene: TRBV5-1
D gene: NA
clone size: NA
J gene: TRBJ1-5
CDR3 protein: CASSLTGPNSNQPQHF
CDR3 DNA: TGCGCCAGCAGCTTGACAGGGCCCAATAGCAATCAGCCCCAGCATTTT

V gene: TRBV6-5
D gene: TRBD1
clone size: NA
J gene: TRBJ2-7
CDR3 protein: CASTNYGQGNYEQYF
CDR3 DNA: TGTGCCAGCACTAATTATGGACAGGGGAACTACGAGCAGTACTTC

V gene: TRBV19
D gene: NA
clone size: NA
J gene: TRBJ1-5
CDR3 protein: CASWAQGSSQPQHF
CDR3 DNA: TGTGCCAGTTGGGCACAGGGTTCAAGCCAGCCCCAGCATTTT

V gene: TRBV7-9
D gene: NA
clone size: NA
J gene: TRBJ2-1
CDR3 protein: CASSPFYNEQFF
CDR3 DNA: TGTGCCAGCAGCCCTTTCTACAATGAGCAGTTCTTC

V gene: TRBV19
D gene: TRBD1
clone size: NA
J gene: TRBJ2-7
CDR3 protein: CASSIRTGAYEQYF
CDR3 DNA: TGTGCCAGTAGTATAAGAACAGGGGCCTACGAGCAGTACTTC

V gene: TRBV7-2
D gene: NA
clone size: once
J gene: TRBJ2-1
CDR3 protein: CASSLVSFEQFF
CDR3 DNA: TGTGCCAGCAGCTTAGTCAGTTTTGAGCAGTTCTTC

V gene: TRBV5-1
D gene: TRBD2
clone size: once
J gene: TRBJ2-1
CDR3 protein: CASSLLGGSNEQFF
CDR3 DNA: TGCGCCAGCAGCTTGTTGGGCGGGAGTAATGAGCAGTTCTTC

V gene: TRBV11-3
D gene: TRBD1
clone size: NA
J gene: TRBJ1-1
CDR3 protein: CASSFDRDTEAFF
CDR3 DNA: TGTGCCAGCAGCTTCGACAGGGACACTGAAGCTTTCTTT

V gene: TRBV5-1
D gene: NA
clone size: NA
J gene: TRBJ2-7
CDR3 protein: CASSLDRDVTREQYF
CDR3 DNA: TGCGCCAGCAGCTTGGACAGGGACGTGACTCGCGAGCAGTACTTC

V gene: TRBV6-4
D gene: NA
clone size: NA
J gene: TRBJ1-2
CDR3 protein: CASSDRPTENNYGYTF
CDR3 DNA: TGTGCCAGCAGTGACCGCCCGACAGAAAACAACTATGGCTACACCTTC

V gene: TRBV30
D gene: NA
clone size: NA
J gene: TRBJ1-1
CDR3 protein: CAWRLGPGVSNTEAFF
CDR3 DNA: TGTGCCTGGAGGTTGGGGCCCGGGGTCTCGAACACTGAAGCTTTCTTT

V gene: TRBV5-4
D gene: NA
clone size: NA
J gene: TRBJ2-1
CDR3 protein: CASSGGWGNEQFF
CDR3 DNA: TGTGCCAGCAGCGGGGGGTGGGGGAATGAGCAGTTCTTC

V gene: TRBV29-1
D gene: TRBD1
clone size: NA
J gene: TRBJ1-2
CDR3 protein: CSVGDRSPGYTF
CDR3 DNA: TGCAGCGTTGGGGACAGGTCTCCTGGCTACACCTTC

V gene: TRBV4-3
D gene: NA
clone size: NA
J gene: TRBJ2-5
CDR3 protein: CASSQALRAGYQETQYF
CDR3 DNA: TGCGCCAGCAGCCAAGCTCTCAGGGCCGGGTACCAAGAGACCCAGTACTTC